This T cell receptor (beta chain) is drawn from a study of siplizumab effects on memory and regulatory T cells. TCRdb keeps only in-frame clones here, not all; method: immunoSEQ multiplex PCR. The data hold over 90,000 clones, with 80% to 95% observed a single time. Details on this clone: Its antigen is undetermined.

Broader study findings: Roughly 80-95% of proliferating CD4+ or CD8+ clones lacked a naive or memory phenotype that could be assigned. Proliferating Tregs in siplizumab cultures were never verified as suppressive. A major contribution to the alloresponse seemed to be made by naive T cells, which seemed more diverse than memory cells.

Trimming took 1 base from V and 9 from J, leaving 10 bases between them. Germline CDR1 SEHNR, CDR2 FQNEAQ (reference sequence). The CDR3 extends over 14 amino acids. The gene calls are TRBV7-9 and TRBJ1-6; no firm D call. Sequenced: CD4+ T cells sorted from blood. The origin of this receptor is a human donor in good health. Here the CDR3 reads CASSLGNVGSPLHF. DNA for the CDR3: TGTGCCAGCAGCTTAGGAAATGTGGGTTCACCCCTCCACTTT. The variable domain in full, with the rest retrieved from reference TRBV7-9 and TRBJ1-6, is DTGVSQNPRHKITKRGQNVTFRCDPISEHNRLYWYRQTLGQGPEFLTYFQNEAQLEKSRLLSDRFSAERPKGSFSTLEIQRTEQGDSAMYLCASSLGNVGSPLHFGNGTRLTVT.